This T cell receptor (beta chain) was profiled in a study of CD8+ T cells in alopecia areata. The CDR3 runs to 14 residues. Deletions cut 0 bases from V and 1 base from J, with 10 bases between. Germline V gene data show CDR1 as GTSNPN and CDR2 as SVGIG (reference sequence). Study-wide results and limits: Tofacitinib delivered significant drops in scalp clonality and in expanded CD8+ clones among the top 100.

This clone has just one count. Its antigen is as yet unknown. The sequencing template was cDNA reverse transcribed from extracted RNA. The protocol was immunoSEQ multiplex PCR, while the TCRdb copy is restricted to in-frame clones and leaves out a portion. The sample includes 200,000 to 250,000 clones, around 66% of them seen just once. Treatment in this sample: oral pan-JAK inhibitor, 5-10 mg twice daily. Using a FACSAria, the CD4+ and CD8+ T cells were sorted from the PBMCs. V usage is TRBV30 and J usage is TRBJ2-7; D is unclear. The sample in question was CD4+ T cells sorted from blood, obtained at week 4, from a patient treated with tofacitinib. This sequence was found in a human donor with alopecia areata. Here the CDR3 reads CAWSVSFTSYEQYF. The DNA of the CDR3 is TGTGCCTGGAGTGTATCGTTCACATCCTACGAGCAGTACTTC.